Below, 30 T cell receptor beta chains from the same sample are listed, as sequenced in a study of T cell changes during pregnancy in multiple sclerosis. Produced via immunoSEQ multiplex PCR; TCRdb's table is partial and in-frame only. The table lists about 100,000 clones, 92% of them singletons. The specimen comprised peripheral blood, sampled after pregnancy. Receptors were obtained from a female donor with multiple sclerosis, enrolled in a pregnancy study.

DNA for the CDR3: TGCGCCAGCAGCTTCAGGGAACTGGACACCGGGGAGCTGTTTTTT. It translates to CASSFRELDTGELFF. The chain uses TRBV5-1 and TRBJ2-2; D might be TRBD1 (5 bases). This CDR3 is 15 amino acids long. CDR1 and CDR2 (germline): SGHRS, YFSETQ. The ends were cut back, 2 bases at V and 3 bases at J, with 11 bases in the middle.

J is TRBJ2-1 and V is TRBV18; 13 nucleotides line up with TRBD2. This CDR3 has 16 amino acids. Germline values: CDR1 KGHSH, CDR2 LQKENI. With V trimmed by 2 bases and J by 3 bases, 1 base remained unmatched. This CDR3 is CASSPRLAGGYNEQFF. CDR3 nucleotides: TGTGCCAGCTCACCAAGACTAGCGGGAGGCTACAATGAGCAGTTCTTC.

The rearrangement uses TRBV9 and TRBJ2-3; no definite D call. Germline CDR1 reads SGDLS; CDR2 reads YYNGEE. The CDR3 covers 12 residues. V was cut by 7 bases and J by 4 bases, with 10 bases left in between. The CDR3 DNA reads TGTGCCAGCTCCGCTCTACCAGATACGCAGTATTTT. Translation: CASSALPDTQYF. Drawing the rest from reference TRBV9 and TRBJ2-3, the complete variable domain is DSGVTQTPKHLITATGQRVTLRCSPRSGDLSVYWYQQSLDQGLQFLIQYYNGEERAKGNILERFSAQQFPDLHSELNLSSLELGDSALYFCASSALPDTQYFGPGTRLTVL.

This chain joins TRBV4-3 and TRBJ2-1; 7 bases map to TRBD2. The CDR3 spans 13 residues. J was trimmed by 6 bases and V by 6 bases; bases with no gene match: 5. CDR1 is LGHNA, CDR2 YSLEER, per germline. CDR3 region: CASRDWGGNEQFF. In DNA, the CDR3 is TGCGCCAGCAGAGACTGGGGGGGCAATGAGCAGTTCTTC.

The chain recombines TRBV4-3 with TRBJ1-6, with a tentative D call TRBD1 (5 bases). V shed 1 base and J shed 14 bases, with 27 bases lying between them. The CDR3 is 18 amino acids. Germline-derived CDR1 and CDR2 are LGHNA and YSLEER. The CDR3 is CASSQALQGGSKRGALHF. The DNA for the CDR3 is TGCGCCAGCAGCCAAGCCCTCCAAGGCGGCTCTAAACGGGGGGCCCTCCACTTT.

The CDR3 DNA reads TGTGCCAGCAGTGGGTTGGGGGGAGCTAATGAGCAGTTCTTC. This gives the protein CASSGLGGANEQFF. The J gene is TRBJ2-1, the V gene TRBV6-1; a weak D match, TRBD2 (6 bases). This CDR3 has 14 amino acids. CDR1 and CDR2 (germline): MNHNS, SASEGT. Between the trimmed V and J ends, which lost 4 bases and 7 bases, there was a span of 14 bases.

This chain links TRBV7-9 with TRBJ2-2, with a possible D match to TRBD1 (7 bases). The CDR3 totals 14 residues. CDR1 and CDR2 from the germline V gene are SEHNR and FQNEAQ (reference sequence). V was clipped by 10 bases and J by 0 bases, with 12 bases between them. For the CDR3, the DNA is TGTGCCACCCGGGGGACAGCGAACACCGGGGAGCTGTTTTTT. This translates into CATRGTANTGELFF.

This chain connects TRBV5-1 to TRBJ1-4; no clear D. Germline values: CDR1 SGHRS, CDR2 YFSETQ. This CDR3 has 15 amino acids. Trimming left V 0 bases short and J 7 bases short, with 13 bases between. The CDR3 bases are TGCGCCAGCAGCTTGGCGGGGAGTGGCGGTGAAAAACTGTTTTTT. It specifies CASSLAGSGGEKLFF.

CDR3 in DNA: TGTGCCAGCCATACAGGGGGAAATACCTACGAGCAGTACTTC. It translates to CASHTGGNTYEQYF. The J gene is TRBJ2-7, the V gene TRBV28; 8 bases are a match to TRBD1. From germline, CDR1 is MDHEN and CDR2 SYDVKM. This CDR3 spans 14 amino acids. The junction had 8 bases not matched to a gene; V was cut back by 8 bases and J by 2 bases.

The chain's CDR3 is CASSLLDSDSGANVLTF. The CDR3, as DNA: TGTGCCAGCAGTTTATTAGACAGCGACTCTGGGGCCAACGTCCTGACTTTC. The chain couples TRBV27 to TRBJ2-6; D is perhaps TRBD1 (5 bases). V was pared by 1 base and J by 0 bases, with 10 bases between. This CDR3 is built from 17 residues. Germline V gene lookup returns CDR1 MNHEY and CDR2 SMNVEV (reference sequence).

This clone has a single count. The same CDR3 is also encoded by other DNA sequences in this sample. This chain links TRBV9 with TRBJ2-2; no definite D call. V was clipped by 0 bases and J by 1 base, with 10 bases between them. Germline V gene lookup returns CDR1 SGDLS and CDR2 YYNGEE. This CDR3 region has 16 residues. The CDR3 sequence is CASSVAGGKNTGELFF. The CDR3 DNA sequence: TGTGCCAGCAGCGTAGCCGGCGGCAAGAACACCGGGGAGCTGTTTTTT.

The chain joins TRBV18 to TRBJ1-6; 9 bases line up with TRBD1. Germline CDR1 KGHSH, CDR2 LQKENI. The CDR3 is 14 amino acids. V dropped 3 bases and J dropped 10; count of bases not matched to a gene: 4. The CDR3 sequence is CASSPGQGYSPLHF. In DNA, the CDR3 is TGTGCCAGCTCACCGGGACAGGGTTACTCACCCCTCCACTTT.

The chain couples TRBV7-8 to TRBJ2-7; 9 nucleotides align to TRBD1. Losses at the gene ends were 5 bases for V and 2 bases for J; bases not matched to a gene: 7. Germline V CDR1 and CDR2: SGHVS, FQNEAQ. The CDR3 consists of 15 residues. The CDR3 DNA is TGTGCCAGCAGCCGCACAGGGGGCCACCCCTACGAGCAGTACTTC. This translates into CASSRTGGHPYEQYF.

The chain couples TRBV7-3 to TRBJ1-2, with D possibly TRBD1 on 6 matching bases. The CDR3 length is 14 residues. Per germline, CDR1 SGHTA and CDR2 FQGTGA. V lost 5 bases, J lost 4 bases, and 14 bases lay in between. The CDR3 region is CASSPNRDPYGYTF. In nucleotides, the CDR3 is TGTGCCAGCAGCCCCAACAGGGATCCCTATGGCTACACCTTC.

V is TRBV2 and J is TRBJ1-2, with 8 bases fitting TRBD1. The CDR3 length is 14 residues. Unmatched junction bases numbered 10, after V lost 6 bases and J lost 7 bases. Per the germline V gene, CDR1 is SNHLY and CDR2 is FYNNEI. Here the CDR3 reads CASSFSGQGFGYTF. The CDR3 coding sequence is TGTGCCAGCAGCTTTTCTGGACAGGGATTTGGCTACACCTTC.

The chain is built from TRBV7-6 and TRBJ2-1, with 10 bases matching TRBD2. V dropped 3 bases and J dropped 8; count of bases not matched to a gene: 19. This CDR3 spans 19 amino acids. Looked up from germline, CDR1 is SGHVS and CDR2 is FNYEAQ. DNA of the CDR3: TGTGCCAGCAGCTTTGGATCGGTTTCGAGCGGGAGGGCCAGGGATGAGCAGTTCTTC. Residues: CASSFGSVSSGRARDEQFF.

The chain has TRBV10-3 and TRBJ2-3, with D maybe TRBD1 (5 bases). CDR3 length: 15 residues. Germline loops: CDR1 ENHRY, CDR2 SYGVKD. Trimming pared 2 bases from V and 7 bases from J, leaving 16 bases between. The CDR3 region is CAISESSFRTNTQYF. The DNA of the CDR3 is TGTGCCATCAGTGAGAGCAGTTTTAGGACAAATACGCAGTATTTT.

This chain connects TRBV27 to TRBJ1-2; the D is unclear. The CDR3 contains 13 residues. The ends were cut back, 3 bases at V and 6 bases at J, with 11 bases in the middle. CDR1 is MNHEY and CDR2 is SMNVEV in the germline V gene (reference sequence). The CDR3 DNA is TGTGCCAGCAGTTTGGCCGGCACTAATGGCTACACCTTC. Protein sequence: CASSLAGTNGYTF.

CDR3 region: CASPGRVGELFF. CDR3 nucleotides: TGTGCCAGCCCAGGGAGGGTCGGGGAGCTGTTTTTT. This chain connects TRBV21-1 to TRBJ2-2; TRBD2 reflects the table's D call only, with no check against the DNA. TRBV21-1 is tagged as a pseudogene. This CDR3 region has 12 residues.

J is TRBJ1-1 and V is TRBV6-4, with 8 bases fitting TRBD1. This CDR3 is built from 13 residues. Germline CDR1 is MRHNA and CDR2 is SNTAGT. With 4 bases clipped from V and 5 bases from J, the junction kept 3 bases outside the gene matches. The CDR3 coding sequence is TGTGCCAGCAGTGGAAACAGGGGGACTGAAGCTTTCTTT. Its translation is CASSGNRGTEAFF.

The chain uses TRBV5-4 and TRBJ2-1; perhaps TRBD1 as D (5 bases). Trimming removed 3 bases at V and 0 bases at J, with 13 bases between. The CDR3 is 16 amino acids. Germline assignment: CDR1 SGHNT and CDR2 YYREEE (reference sequence). This chain's CDR3 is CASSSQGTASYNEQFF. As DNA, the CDR3 is TGTGCCAGCAGCTCTCAGGGTACAGCCTCCTACAATGAGCAGTTCTTC.

The chain joins TRBV6-1 to TRBJ2-1; 9 nucleotides match TRBD1. The CDR3 runs 16 residues. Germline V CDR1 and CDR2: MNHNS, SASEGT. V was pared by 1 base and J by 3 bases, with 4 bases of the junction left unmatched. The CDR3 bases are TGTGCCAGCAGTGAAGTAGGACAGGGGAACTACAATGAGCAGTTCTTC. Encoded protein: CASSEVGQGNYNEQFF.

The rearrangement uses TRBV5-1 and TRBJ2-7; TRBD2 matches at 9 bases. The CDR3 consists of 15 residues. V trimming: 2 bases; J trimming: 5 bases; junction bases outside the gene matches: 8. CDR1 and CDR2 (germline): SGHRS, YFSETQ. The CDR3 region has the DNA TGCGCCAGCAGCTTTCTTGCGGGAGGGCCGGACGAGCAGTACTTC. Its translation: CASSFLAGGPDEQYF.

The chain has TRBV10-3 and TRBJ2-2; possible D gene TRBD2, 5 bases. Trimming took 2 bases from V and 5 from J, leaving 6 bases between them. CDR3 length equals 13 residues. CDR1 ENHRY and CDR2 SYGVKD come from the germline V gene. In DNA, the CDR3 is TGTGCCATCAGTGAGGGCGGGACCGGGGAGCTGTTTTTT. Its translation is CAISEGGTGELFF.

The gene calls are TRBV6-6 and TRBJ2-7, with D hard to call. V was trimmed by 0 bases and J by 2 bases, leaving 14 bases between them. This CDR3 is built from 16 residues. Germline-derived CDR1 and CDR2 are MNHNY and SVGAGI (reference sequence). DNA for the CDR3: TGTGCCAGCAGTTACTCCGGGTTAACCCCAGCCTACGAGCAGTACTTC. Translation: CASSYSGLTPAYEQYF.

The chain uses TRBV5-5 and TRBJ1-1; 8 bases agree with TRBD1. Per the germline V gene, CDR1 is SGHKS and CDR2 is YYEKEE (reference sequence). Trimming removed 4 bases from V and 0 bases from J; junction bases left unmatched: 11. The CDR3 length is 17 residues. This chain's CDR3 is CASSLDRGVGMNTEAFF. In nucleotides, the CDR3 is TGTGCCAGCAGCCTAGACAGGGGTGTAGGTATGAACACTGAAGCTTTCTTT. Full variable domain (outside the CDR3, taken from reference TRBV5-5 and TRBJ1-1): DAGVTQSPTHLIKTRGQQVTLRCSPISGHKSVSWYQQVLGQGPQFIFQYYEKEERGRGNFPDRFSARQFPNYSSELNVNALLLGDSALYLCASSLDRGVGMNTEAFFGQGTRLTVV.

The chain links TRBV7-9 to TRBJ2-3, with no clear D. With 2 bases removed from V and 3 bases from J, the gap between germline ends came to 9 bases. The germline V gene has CDR1 SEHNR and CDR2 FQNEAQ (reference sequence). The CDR3 is 14 amino acids. CDR3: CASSLSDLTDTQYF. CDR3 DNA sequence: TGTGCCAGCAGCTTAAGCGACTTGACAGATACGCAGTATTTT.

The chain combines TRBV2 with TRBJ2-7; D unresolved. Germline CDR1 is SNHLY and CDR2 is FYNNEI. The length of the CDR3 is 11 residues. Trimming stripped 6 bases from V and 3 bases from J, with 6 bases between. The CDR3 DNA sequence: TGTGCCAGCAGCTTTTTCTACGAGCAGTACTTC. Its protein product is CASSFFYEQYF.

The chain is built from TRBV7-3 and TRBJ1-1, with D possibly being TRBD1 (6 bases). CDR1 and CDR2 (germline): SGHTA, FQGTGA. The CDR3 contains 13 residues. Deletions cut 6 bases from V and 3 bases from J, with 11 bases between. The DNA of the CDR3 is TGTGCCAGCAGTAGGACAGCTGACACTGAAGCTTTCTTT. This translates into CASSRTADTEAFF.

The chain has TRBV11-3 and TRBJ1-4, with 8 bases aligning to TRBD1. This CDR3 comprises 14 residues. V shed 5 bases, J shed 8 bases, and the junction held 7 bases outside the gene matches. CDR1 is SGHNT, CDR2 YENEEA, per germline. In nucleotides, the CDR3 is TGTGCCAGCAGCCCCGGGACAGGTGGGGAAAAACTGTTTTTT. This gives the protein CASSPGTGGEKLFF.